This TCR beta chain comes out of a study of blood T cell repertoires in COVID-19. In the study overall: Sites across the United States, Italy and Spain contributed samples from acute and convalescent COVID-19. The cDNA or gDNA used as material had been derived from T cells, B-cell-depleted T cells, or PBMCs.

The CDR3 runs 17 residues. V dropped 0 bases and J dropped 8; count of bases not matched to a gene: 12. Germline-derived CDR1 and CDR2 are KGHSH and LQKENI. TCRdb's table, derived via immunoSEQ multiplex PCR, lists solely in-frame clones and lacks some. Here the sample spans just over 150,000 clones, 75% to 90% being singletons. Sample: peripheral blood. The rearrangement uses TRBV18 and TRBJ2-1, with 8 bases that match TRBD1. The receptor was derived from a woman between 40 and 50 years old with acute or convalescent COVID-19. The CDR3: CASSPPWTGMGLDEQFF. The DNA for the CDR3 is TGTGCCAGCTCACCACCTTGGACAGGGATGGGTTTGGATGAGCAGTTCTTC. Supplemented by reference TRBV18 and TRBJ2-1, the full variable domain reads NAGVMQNPRHLVRRRGQEARLRCSPMKGHSHVYWYRQLPEEGLKFMVYLQKENIIDESGMPKERFSAEFPKEGPSILRIQQVVRGDSAAYFCASSPPWTGMGLDEQFFGPGTRLTVL.